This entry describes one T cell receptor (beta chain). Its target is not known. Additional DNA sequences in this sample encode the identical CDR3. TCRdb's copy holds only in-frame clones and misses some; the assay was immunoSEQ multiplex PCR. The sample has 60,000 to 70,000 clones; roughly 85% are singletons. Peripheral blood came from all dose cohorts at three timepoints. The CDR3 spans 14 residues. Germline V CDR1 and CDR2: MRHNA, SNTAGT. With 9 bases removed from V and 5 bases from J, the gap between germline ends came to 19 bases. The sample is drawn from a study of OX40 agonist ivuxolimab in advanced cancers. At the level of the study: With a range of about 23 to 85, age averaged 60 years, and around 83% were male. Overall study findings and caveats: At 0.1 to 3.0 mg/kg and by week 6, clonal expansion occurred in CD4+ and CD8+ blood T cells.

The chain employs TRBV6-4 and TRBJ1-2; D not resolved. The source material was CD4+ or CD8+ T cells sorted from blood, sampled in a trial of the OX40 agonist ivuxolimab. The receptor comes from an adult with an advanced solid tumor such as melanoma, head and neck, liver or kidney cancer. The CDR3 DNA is TGTGCCAGTCCCGGAGGAAGCTATCCGTATGGCTACACCTTC. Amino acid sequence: CASPGGSYPYGYTF.